These 10 T cell receptor beta chains were sequenced from one sample in a study of control samples from healthy donors and cancer patients. Libraries were prepared by immunoSEQ multiplex PCR; TCRdb keeps only in-frame clonotypes and omits some of them. The sample lists around 72,000 clones, about four fifths occurring once. Material: blood. The receptors were sampled from a man aged 45-65 years in good health.

This chain joins TRBV19 and TRBJ2-1; 8 bases align to TRBD2. Germline CDR1 reads LNHDA; CDR2 reads SQIVND (reference sequence). The V and J ends lost 7 bases and 8 bases, in that order; junction bases with no gene match: 10. This CDR3 comprises 14 residues. The CDR3 loop is CASNPGLVRDEQFF. DNA of the CDR3: TGTGCCAGTAACCCGGGACTAGTACGCGATGAGCAGTTCTTC.

The chain's CDR3 is CASSQNGGGRAGETQYF. As DNA, the CDR3 is TGTGCCAGCAGCCAAAACGGCGGCGGGAGGGCCGGAGAGACCCAGTACTTC. This sequence joins TRBV14 and TRBJ2-5; TRBD2 aligns across 9 bases. V lost 2 bases to trimming and J lost 4 bases; unmatched junction nucleotides: 11. CDR1 is SGHDN and CDR2 is FVKESK in the germline V gene. The CDR3 is 17 amino acids.

The chain links TRBV18 to TRBJ1-1, with unresolved D. This CDR3 contains 15 residues. Per germline, CDR1 KGHSH and CDR2 LQKENI. The V gene lost 3 bases and the J gene lost 1 base, with 12 bases spanning the gap. The CDR3, as DNA: TGTGCCAGCTCACCGCCCGCCCTGGGGAACACTGAAGCTTTCTTT. Amino acid sequence: CASSPPALGNTEAFF.

The J gene is TRBJ2-5, the V gene TRBV6-5; perhaps TRBD1 as D (6 bases). The CDR3 spans 15 residues. V lost 7 bases, J lost 1 base, and 16 bases lay in between. Germline CDR1 is MNHEY and CDR2 is SVGAGI. The CDR3 is CASKPDRARQETQYF. CDR3 DNA: TGTGCCAGCAAACCGGACAGAGCTCGCCAAGAGACCCAGTACTTC.

The genes are TRBV24-1 and TRBJ2-3; TRBD1 agrees at 8 bases. This CDR3 contains 16 residues. J lost 4 bases, V lost 4 bases, and 9 bases had no gene match. Germline-derived CDR1 and CDR2 are KGHDR and SFDVKD. The CDR3 DNA reads as TGTGCCACCAGTGACTCCGGACAGGGAAGGTCAGATACGCAGTATTTT. It yields the protein CATSDSGQGRSDTQYF.

The chain employs TRBV19 and TRBJ2-7; D tentatively reads TRBD1 or TRBD2 (6 bases each). V lost 5 bases to trimming and J lost 3 bases, with 14 bases between them. This CDR3 has 14 amino acids. CDR1 and CDR2 (germline): LNHDA, SQIVND (reference sequence). The CDR3 reads CASSAAGHRYEQYF. The CDR3 DNA reads TGTGCCAGTAGTGCCGCGGGACACCGCTACGAGCAGTACTTC.

This sequence joins TRBV30 and TRBJ2-7; 8 bases agree with TRBD1. Trimming cost V 3 bases and J 5 bases; bases outside gene matches: 9. The CDR3 consists of 14 residues. Germline loops: CDR1 GTSNPN, CDR2 SVGIG (reference sequence). The CDR3 region has the DNA TGTGCCTGGAGCATGACAGGGGTCATGGACGAGCAGTACTTC. It codes for CAWSMTGVMDEQYF.

The gene calls are TRBV5-4 and TRBJ2-3; the match to TRBD1 covers 10 bases. Trimming at V came to 4 bases and at J to 6 bases, leaving 14 bases not matched to a gene. The CDR3 consists of 17 residues. Germline CDR1 is SGHNT and CDR2 is YYREEE (reference sequence). The DNA for the CDR3 is TGTGCCAGCAGCGGACCTTCCGGGACAGGGGAAGCCGATACGCAGTATTTT. Its protein is CASSGPSGTGEADTQYF.

This clone has only a few counts. The rearrangement links TRBV18 to TRBJ1-1; TRBD1 might be the D (5 bases). In germline, CDR1 is KGHSH, CDR2 LQKENI. V was clipped by 1 base and J by 6 bases, with 9 bases between them. The CDR3 length is 13 residues. CDR3 protein: CASSPLPGAEAFF. CDR3 nucleotides: TGTGCCAGCTCACCACTACCGGGGGCTGAAGCTTTCTTT.

The rearrangement uses TRBV23-1 and TRBJ2-5; 12 nucleotides line up with TRBD1. TRBV23-1 is an open reading frame, and its role is uncertain. The J segment lost 5 bases and the V segment lost 11 bases, leaving 12 bases of the junction unmatched. The CDR3 runs to 15 residues. The CDR3: CAFPRRDRGHETQYF. In DNA, the CDR3 is TGCGCCTTCCCTCGTCGGGACAGGGGGCATGAGACCCAGTACTTC.